This T cell receptor (beta chain) was found in a study of T cells in Graves' hyperthyroidism and ophthalmopathy. A note on this clonotype: Its target is unknown.

Amplified TCR beta CDR3 regions came from RNA transcripts. The study used the HTBI primer set for a first-round RT-PCR of the TCR CDR3. TCRdb called the multiplex PCR reads again in MiXCR, with one record for every CDR3 protein. The table lists hundreds of thousands of distinct CDR3 sequences, approximately 17% of them singletons, with around 17% in the top ten. Study-level results: In simple terms, a model built on 13 V-J features told ophthalmopathy apart from stable hyperthyroidism. Peripheral blood also featured most of the thyroid clonotypes expanded above 0.001.

V was clipped by 6 bases and J by 6 bases, with 12 bases between them. CDR1 is SQVTM and CDR2 is ANQGSEA in the germline V gene. The CDR3 sequence is 12 residues long. Extraction of PBMCs used approximately 10 ml of fresh peripheral blood. The chain employs TRBV29-1 and TRBJ2-1; no firm D call. The sample comprised blood. The clonotype comes from a woman between 18 and 29 years old with Graves' ophthalmopathy. The CDR3: CSVRPRVNEQFF. The CDR3 DNA sequence: TGCAGCGTGCGCCCCCGGGTCAATGAGCAGTTCTTC.